The clone carrying this TCR beta chain was seen a handful of times. V gave up 7 bases and J gave up 0 bases, with 9 bases separating them. The CDR3 totals 13 residues. CDR1 MNHEY and CDR2 SVGAGI come from the germline V gene. Some clones are missing from TCRdb's copy, which holds only in-frame ones; the method was immunoSEQ multiplex PCR. The sample holds about 57,000 clones, around 92% seen once. The data stem from a study of T cell changes during pregnancy in multiple sclerosis. The sample consisted of CD4+ T cells from peripheral blood mononuclear cells, taken in the third trimester of pregnancy. The genes are TRBV6-5 and TRBJ2-5; D may be TRBD2 (5 bases). This TCR came from a female donor with multiple sclerosis, enrolled in a pregnancy study. CDR3 amino acids: CASNHGDQETQYF. CDR3 DNA: TGTGCCAGCAACCACGGGGACCAAGAGACCCAGTACTTC.